What follows are 17 T cell receptor beta chains derived from one specimen sequenced in a study of T-cell memory formation after mild COVID-19. TCRdb used MiXCR to reprocess the 5' RACE reads, holding one entry per CDR3 protein. The data show 250,000 to 350,000 distinct CDR3 sequences, 15% to 20% seen once. The material sequenced was PBMCs or a T cell subset sorted from them (not recorded which). Every receptor here comes from a young man who had mild COVID-19 (a few samples of this study predate the infection). Cell type and time point are not known.

This clonotype has only a few counts. The chain joins TRBV10-3 to TRBJ2-2; no definite D call. Germline-derived CDR1 and CDR2 are ENHRY and SYGVKD. The CDR3 totals 12 residues. The germline V and J ends were trimmed by 5 bases and 6 bases, with 7 bases remaining between them. CDR3 amino acids: CAISSEAGELFF. Here the CDR3 DNA reads TGTGCCATCAGTAGTGAGGCCGGGGAGCTGTTTTTT.

The chain joins TRBV3-1 to TRBJ2-3, with 7 bases aligning to TRBD2. Trimming took 2 bases from V and 3 from J; bases not matched to a gene: 5. The CDR3 is made up of 15 amino acids. The germline gives CDR1 LGHDT, CDR2 YNNKEL (reference sequence). The CDR3 region has the DNA TGTGCCAGCAGCCAAAAGATGCGGGAGACAGATACGCAGTATTTT. This translates into CASSQKMRETDTQYF.

The V and J genes are TRBV20-1 and TRBJ1-6; D is ambiguous. Germline assignment: CDR1 DFQATT and CDR2 SNEGSKA (reference sequence). The CDR3 contains 14 residues. V was cut by 1 base and J by 7 bases, with 11 bases left in between. The CDR3 sequence is CSARAAAENSPLHF. The CDR3 DNA sequence: TGCAGTGCTAGAGCTGCGGCAGAGAATTCACCCCTCCACTTT.

The CDR3 loop reads CSARDRGGGMTDTQYF. The CDR3 DNA follows: TGCAGTGCTAGAGATCGTGGAGGTGGAATGACAGATACGCAGTATTTT. The chain has TRBV20-1 and TRBJ2-3; the D gene is possibly TRBD2 (5 bases). V was cut by 0 bases and J by 3 bases, with 16 bases left in between. The CDR3 is made up of 16 amino acids. Germline values: CDR1 DFQATT, CDR2 SNEGSKA (reference sequence).

In DNA, the CDR3 is TGTGCCAGCAGCTATTCGTCGGGCGAGCAGTACTTC. This translates into CASSYSSGEQYF. V usage is TRBV4-2 and J usage is TRBJ2-7; D is unclear. The CDR3 length is 12 residues. CDR1 LGHNA and CDR2 YNFKEQ come from the germline V gene. The V and J ends lost 5 bases and 6 bases respectively, with 11 bases between them.

This clonotype was picked up a small number of times. The chain combines TRBV20-1 with TRBJ2-7; 8 bases are shared with TRBD1. The V segment lost 6 bases and the J segment 0 bases; nucleotides outside the gene matches: 4. The CDR3 has 13 residues. Germline V gives CDR1 DFQATT, CDR2 SNEGSKA (reference sequence). The DNA of the CDR3 is TGCAGTGCCGGGGACAGGAGCTCCTACGAGCAGTACGTC. This codes for CSAGDRSSYEQYV.

V and J are TRBV9 and TRBJ2-1; TRBD1 matches 9 bases. Germline V gene lookup returns CDR1 SGDLS and CDR2 YYNGEE. The CDR3 sequence is 13 residues long. After removal of 3 bases from V and 8 bases from J, the junction contained 3 bases not matched to a gene. The CDR3 region is CASSAGTGYEQFF. Written as DNA, the CDR3 is TGTGCCAGCAGCGCCGGGACAGGGTATGAGCAGTTCTTC.

This clonotype has a handful of counts. The J gene is TRBJ1-5, the V gene TRBV6-5, with no clear D. Germline CDR1 is MNHEY and CDR2 is SVGAGI. This CDR3 region has 12 residues. V was clipped by 5 bases and J by 4 bases, with 6 bases between them. Here the CDR3 DNA reads TGTGCCAGCAGTCGCTTGAATCAGCCCCAGCATTTT. Translation gives CASSRLNQPQHF.

This clonotype has a handful of counts. The J gene is TRBJ2-7, the V gene TRBV7-9; no firm D call. Germline assignment: CDR1 SEHNR and CDR2 FQNEAQ (reference sequence). CDR3 length equals 15 residues. V lost 0 bases to trimming and J lost 1 base, with 10 bases between them. CDR3 bases: TGTGCCAGCAGCTTAGCGGACGGCTTGTCCTACGAGCAGTACGTC. This translates into CASSLADGLSYEQYV.

This rearrangement joins TRBV3-1 to TRBJ1-1; D possibly corresponds to TRBD1 (6 bases). The V end lost 4 bases, the J end lost 6 bases, and 15 bases lay between the germline ends. The CDR3 runs to 14 residues. Germline CDR1 and CDR2: LGHDT and YNNKEL (reference sequence). For the CDR3, the DNA is TGTGCCAGCAGCCCTCAGTTGGGGGCGGCTGAAGCTTTCTTT. Protein sequence: CASSPQLGAAEAFF.

This rearrangement joins TRBV6-5 to TRBJ1-1, with TRBD1 matching 9 bases. Germline V CDR1 and CDR2: MNHEY, SVGAGI. The CDR3 contains 13 residues. Losses at the gene ends were 6 bases for V and 4 bases for J; bases not matched to a gene: 3. DNA for the CDR3: TGTGCCAGCAGGGACAGGGGAACCACTGAAGCTTTCTTT. Its protein product is CASRDRGTTEAFF.

The chain is built from TRBV3-1 and TRBJ1-2, with unresolved D. The CDR3 has 12 residues. Germline V gene lookup returns CDR1 LGHDT and CDR2 YNNKEL (reference sequence). Trimming removed 3 bases from V and 9 bases from J, with 11 bases in between. This CDR3 reads CASSQATQSYTF. CDR3 bases: TGTGCCAGCAGCCAGGCCACCCAAAGCTACACCTTC.

This clonotype was recorded a few times. V is TRBV6-6 and J is TRBJ2-6; TRBD1 agrees at 9 bases. The CDR3 contains 17 residues. Trimming removed 6 bases from V and 3 bases from J; junction bases left unmatched: 9. The germline V gene has CDR1 MNHNY and CDR2 SVGAGI (reference sequence). The CDR3 bases are TGTGCCAGCAGCCGGGACAGGGACGTTCATGGGGCCAACGTCCTGACTTTC. Translated: CASSRDRDVHGANVLTF.

This clonotype was counted a few times. V and J are TRBV7-6 and TRBJ2-7; 12 positions match TRBD2. Germline CDR1 and CDR2: SGHVS and FNYEAQ. CDR3 length: 16 residues. V lost 2 bases to trimming and J lost 3 bases; unmatched junction nucleotides: 5. The CDR3 region is CASSLRTSGALYEQYF. CDR3 DNA: TGTGCCAGCAGCTTAAGGACTAGCGGGGCCCTCTACGAGCAGTACTTC. Full variable domain (outside the CDR3, taken from reference TRBV7-6 and TRBJ2-7): GAGVSQSPRYKVTKRGQDVALRCDPISGHVSLYWYRQALGQGPEFLTYFNYEAQQDKSGLPNDRFSAERPEGSISTLTIQRTEQRDSAMYRCASSLRTSGALYEQYFGPGTRLTVT.

This clonotype has more than one count but fewer than ten. This rearrangement joins TRBV6-1 to TRBJ2-1; the match to TRBD1 covers 7 bases. CDR3 size: 12 residues. Germline trimming cut 5 bases from V and 10 bases from J; bases unmatched to any gene: 5. In germline, CDR1 is MNHNS, CDR2 SASEGT. CDR3 nucleotide sequence: TGTGCCAGCAGTCGAGGGGGCGGAGAGCAGTTCTTC. It translates to CASSRGGGEQFF.

In this sample, this clonotype turned up many times. The chain links TRBV18 to TRBJ1-1; no definite D call. From germline, CDR1 is KGHSH and CDR2 LQKENI. Trimming took 6 bases from V and 5 from J, leaving 16 bases between them. The CDR3 is made up of 14 amino acids. CDR3 in DNA: TGTGCCAGCTCTTCATCACTGGAGGGAACTGAAGCTTTCTTT. This sequence encodes CASSSSLEGTEAFF.

V gene TRBV7-9 combines with J gene TRBJ1-6; possible D gene TRBD1, 6 bases. V was pared by 1 base and J by 7 bases, with 11 bases between. Germline V gene data show CDR1 as SEHNR and CDR2 as FQNEAQ (reference sequence). The CDR3 loop spans 15 amino acids. The CDR3 loop is CASSLEGGANSPLHF. DNA of the CDR3: TGTGCCAGCAGCTTAGAAGGGGGGGCAAATTCACCCCTCCACTTT.